The 21 T cell receptor beta chains presented below share a single source sample, sequenced in a study of Graves' ophthalmopathy and Graves' hyperthyroidism. Researchers took RNA transcripts and amplified TCR beta CDR3 regions from them. RT-PCR in the first round used HTBI primers; a second-round multiplex PCR followed. One entry per CDR3 protein results from TCRdb running MiXCR on the multiplex PCR reads. Among approximately 700,000 distinct CDR3 sequences, about two fifths were seen once, and the ten largest hold roughly 3%. The sequenced sample consisted of peripheral blood. Receptor source: an adult man with Graves' ophthalmopathy.

This chain joins TRBV30 and TRBJ1-2, with D tentatively TRBD1 (6 bases). V dropped 0 bases and J dropped 9 bases, with 11 bases sitting between them. Germline CDR1 is GTSNPN and CDR2 is SVGIG (reference sequence). The CDR3 is made up of 12 amino acids. This chain's CDR3 is CAWSVRGDRYTF. In nucleotides, the CDR3 is TGTGCCTGGAGTGTAAGGGGGGATCGCTACACCTTC.

In this sample, this clonotype turned up many times. This rearrangement joins TRBV5-5 to TRBJ2-5, with a possible D match to TRBD1 (8 bases). The V and J ends lost 7 bases and 4 bases respectively, with 17 bases between them. Germline V lookup: CDR1 SGHKS, CDR2 YYEKEE (reference sequence). The CDR3 spans 14 residues. In DNA, the CDR3 is TGTGCCAGCTGCACAGGGGGAGGGGGAGAGACCCAGTACTTC. This codes for CASCTGGGGETQYF.

Turning to this clonotype: This may stem from a read error, because a much larger clone lies one nucleotide away. The final CDR3 position lacks the conserved phenylalanine or tryptophan, pointing to a likely read error. V usage is TRBV12-3 or TRBV12-4 and J usage is TRBJ2-5; D uncertain. The CDR3 covers 12 residues. V was cut by 5 bases and J by 4 bases, with 8 bases left in between. The CDR3: CASSERAETQYC. The CDR3 DNA reads as TGTGCCAGCAGTGAACGCGCAGAGACCCAGTACTGC.

This clonotype was seen only a few times. A single base separates this from a much larger clone, so it may be a read error. V gene TRBV5-4 combines with J gene TRBJ2-5; D ambiguous. The CDR3 runs 13 residues. Germline CDR1 is SGHNT and CDR2 is YYREEE (reference sequence). CDR3 sequence: CASSLTVQGTQYF. CDR3 DNA: TGTGCCAGCAGCTTGACGGTGCAAGGGACCCAGTACTTC.

This clonotype was recorded many times. The chain couples TRBV19 to TRBJ1-2; no definite D call. This CDR3 contains 15 residues. Germline values: CDR1 LNHDA, CDR2 SQIVND (reference sequence). Trimming removed 3 bases from V and 2 bases from J, with 13 bases in between. The CDR3 loop reads CASSIRWADNYGYTF. The CDR3 DNA reads TGTGCCAGTAGTATTAGGTGGGCAGACAACTATGGCTACACCTTC.

The chain employs TRBV25-1 and TRBJ1-5; 8 nucleotides line up with TRBD1. Germline CDR1 and CDR2: MGHDK and SYGVNS. Germline trimming cut 3 bases from V and 10 bases from J; bases unmatched to any gene: 8. The CDR3 is 14 amino acids. Here the CDR3 DNA reads TGTGCCAGCAGTGATCGGACAGGGAACACACCCCAGCATTTT. This translates into CASSDRTGNTPQHF.

Of note for this clonotype: Its ends do not fully match the called genes, so a read error is possible. The chain joins TRBV15 to TRBJ2-7; D remains ambiguous. The CDR3 is 14 amino acids. CDR1 LNHNV and CDR2 YYDKDF come from the germline V gene (reference sequence). DNA of the CDR3: TGTGCCAGCAGCAAGGCAAGGAGTTCCTACGAGCAGTACTTC. It yields the protein CASSKARSSYEQYF.

The rearrangement links TRBV29-1 to TRBJ2-5; 7 bases agree with TRBD2. The germline V gene has CDR1 SQVTM and CDR2 ANQGSEA. CDR3 length equals 11 residues. Trimming at V came to 8 bases and at J to 4 bases, leaving 4 bases not matched to a gene. The CDR3 nucleotides read TGCAGCCACTCTAGCGGAGAGACCCAGTACTTC. As protein: CSHSSGETQYF.

This clonotype was seen at least ten times. The genes are TRBV5-1 and TRBJ1-1; TRBD1 might be the D (6 bases). Germline V gene data show CDR1 as SGHRS and CDR2 as YFSETQ. The V end lost 4 bases, the J end lost 1 base, and 14 bases lay between the germline ends. The CDR3 spans 15 residues. CDR3 DNA: TGCGCCAGCAGCCTAGGGACAACAAAGAACACTGAAGCTTTCTTT. This sequence encodes CASSLGTTKNTEAFF.

This clonotype was seen at least ten times. The rearrangement joins TRBV12-3 or TRBV12-4 to TRBJ2-7; 11 nucleotides line up with TRBD2. V shed 3 bases and J 0 bases; nucleotides not matched to a gene: 1. This CDR3 contains 15 residues. In DNA, the CDR3 is TGTGCCAGCAGTTTTACTAGCGGGAGCTCCTACGAGCAGTACTTC. The encoded protein is CASSFTSGSSYEQYF.

This sequence joins TRBV25-1 and TRBJ2-7; D might be TRBD1 (6 bases). Trimming pared 4 bases from V and 2 bases from J, leaving 12 bases between. CDR3 length: 14 residues. The germline gives CDR1 MGHDK, CDR2 SYGVNS. CDR3 region: CASSATRQAYEQYF. The CDR3 region has the DNA TGTGCCAGCAGTGCTACGAGACAGGCCTACGAGCAGTACTTC.

This chain links TRBV11-2 with TRBJ2-5, with 8 bases identical to TRBD2. The germline V gene has CDR1 SGHAT and CDR2 FQNNGV. V was pared by 5 bases and J by 7 bases, with 12 bases of the junction left unmatched. The CDR3 spans 15 residues. This CDR3 reads CASSPSSGGAGTQYF. DNA for the CDR3: TGTGCCAGCAGCCCTTCCTCCGGGGGGGCCGGGACCCAGTACTTC.

This clonotype was counted a few times. This chain uses TRBV25-1 with TRBJ1-6; tentative D call: TRBD1 (5 bases). The CDR3 consists of 14 residues. The germline V and J ends were trimmed by 6 bases and 10 bases, with 16 bases remaining between them. CDR1 and CDR2 from the germline V gene are MGHDK and SYGVNS. The CDR3 coding sequence is TGTGCCAGCAGAGAGGATCAGGGACTCTCACCCCTCCACTTT. Translation: CASREDQGLSPLHF. Together with reference TRBV25-1 and TRBJ1-6, the CDR3 gives the full variable domain: EADIYQTPRYLVIGTGKKITLECSQTMGHDKMYWYQQDPGMELHLIHYSYGVNSTEKGDLSSESTVSRIRTEHFPLTLESARPSHTSQYLCASREDQGLSPLHFGNGTRLTVT.

There are a few counts of this clonotype. The gene calls are TRBV29-1 and TRBJ2-2, with no clear D. Germline CDR1 SQVTM, CDR2 ANQGSEA. This CDR3 region has 13 residues. V dropped 3 bases and J dropped 3 bases, with 8 bases sitting between them. The CDR3, as DNA: TGCAGCGTTGAGGGTTTTGACACCGGGGAGCTGTTTTTT. It specifies CSVEGFDTGELFF.

As for this clonotype: A much larger clone differs from this one at a single base, so this may be a read error. V is TRBV7-2 and J is TRBJ1-5; D possibly corresponds to TRBD1 (5 bases). V shed 2 bases and J shed 4 bases, with 15 bases lying between them. CDR3 size: 16 residues. Germline assignment: CDR1 SGHTA and CDR2 FQGNSA. CDR3 loop: CASSLSNQGLNQPQHF. CDR3 DNA: TGTGCCAGCAGCTTATCCAACCAGGGCCTTAATCAGCCCCAGCATTTT.

The table lists this clonotype with many counts. The chain employs TRBV7-2 and TRBJ1-1, with 10 bases aligning to TRBD1. CDR1 and CDR2 from the germline V gene are SGHTA and FQGNSA. After removal of 5 bases from V and 5 bases from J, the junction contained 11 bases not matched to a gene. The CDR3 is made up of 16 amino acids. The CDR3 nucleotides read TGTGCCAGCAGCCTCCGACAGGGGGCTAAGAGGACTGAAGCTTTCTTT. Its protein product is CASSLRQGAKRTEAFF.

This clonotype was detected many times. V gene TRBV5-8 combines with J gene TRBJ2-2; D is perhaps TRBD1 (5 bases). The CDR3 loop spans 13 amino acids. Trimming stripped 0 bases from V and 6 bases from J, with 6 bases between. CDR1 SGHTS and CDR2 YDEGEE come from the germline V gene. CDR3 protein: CASSLVGPGELFF. In DNA form, the CDR3 reads TGTGCCAGCAGCTTGGTGGGGCCCGGGGAGCTGTTTTTT.

The chain couples TRBV5-1 to TRBJ2-7; D tentatively reads TRBD1 or TRBD2 (5 bases each). Germline V gives CDR1 SGHRS, CDR2 YFSETQ. V was clipped by 3 bases and J by 4 bases, with 20 bases between them. The CDR3 is made up of 16 amino acids. This chain's CDR3 is CASSSRTGTETYEQYF. Written as DNA, the CDR3 is TGCGCCAGCAGCTCCCGTACCGGGACGGAAACTTACGAGCAGTACTTC.

This clonotype has at least ten counts. The V gene is TRBV7-9, the J gene TRBJ2-7; perhaps TRBD2 as D (6 bases). Germline V gives CDR1 SEHNR, CDR2 FQNEAQ (reference sequence). The CDR3 is made up of 16 amino acids. V was shortened by 5 bases and J by 1 base, with 18 bases between the two germline ends. Written as DNA, the CDR3 is TGTGCCAGCAGCGCACGCGGGACGCCTCTATCCTACGAGCAGTACTTC. This encodes CASSARGTPLSYEQYF.

V is TRBV10-3 and J is TRBJ1-5, with TRBD1 as a possible D gene (6 bases). Between the trimmed V and J ends, which lost 10 bases and 4 bases, there was a span of 17 bases. Germline CDR1 is ENHRY and CDR2 is SYGVKD. CDR3 length: 14 amino acids. In DNA, the CDR3 is TGTGCCAGCAGATCCGGGACATCTAATCAGCCCCAGCATTTT. Translation gives CASRSGTSNQPQHF.

The chain carries TRBV11-2 and TRBJ2-2; 9 bases align to TRBD1. V shed 5 bases and J 6 bases; nucleotides not matched to a gene: 7. The CDR3 loop spans 15 amino acids. Germline V lookup: CDR1 SGHAT, CDR2 FQNNGV. CDR3 bases: TGTGCCAGCAGCCGGGGACAGGGAAGGGCCGGGGAGCTGTTTTTT. This encodes CASSRGQGRAGELFF. Full variable domain (outside the CDR3, taken from reference TRBV11-2 and TRBJ2-2): EAGVAQSPRYKIIEKRQSVAFWCNPISGHATLYWYQQILGQGPKLLIQFQNNGVVDDSQLPKDRFSAERLKGVDSTLKIQPAKLEDSAVYLCASSRGQGRAGELFFGEGSRLTVL.